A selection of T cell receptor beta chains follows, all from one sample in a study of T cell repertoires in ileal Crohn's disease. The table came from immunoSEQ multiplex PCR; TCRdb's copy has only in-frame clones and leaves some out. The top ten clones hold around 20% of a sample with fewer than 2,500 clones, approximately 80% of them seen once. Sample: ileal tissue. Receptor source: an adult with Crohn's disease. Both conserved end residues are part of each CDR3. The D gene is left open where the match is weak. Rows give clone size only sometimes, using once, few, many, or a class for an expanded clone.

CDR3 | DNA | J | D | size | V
CASSRGEEGQPQHF | TGTGCCAGCTCGAGGGGTGAGGAGGGACAGCCCCAGCATTTT | TRBJ1-5 | NA | few | TRBV18
CASSTPRQGFYQPQHF | TGTGCCAGTAGTACCCCTAGACAGGGTTTTTATCAGCCCCAGCATTTT | TRBJ1-5 | TRBD1 | NA | TRBV19
CASSQGQGVRSPLHF | TGCGCCAGCAGCCAAGGACAGGGTGTTCGTTCACCCCTCCACTTT | TRBJ1-6 | TRBD1 | NA | TRBV5-1
CAWRYGTGGSDEQFF | TGTGCCTGGAGGTACGGGACAGGGGGTTCAGATGAGCAGTTCTTC | TRBJ2-1 | TRBD1 | NA | TRBV30
CASLSGTYEQYF | TGTGCCAGCTTGTCGGGGACCTACGAGCAGTACTTC | TRBJ2-7 | NA | once | TRBV6-5
CASSKDATGGGGETQYF | TGTGCCAGCAGCAAGGACGCGACAGGGGGCGGCGGGGAGACCCAGTACTTC | TRBJ2-5 | NA | NA | TRBV21-1
CASSSTGFNEKLFF | TGTGCCAGCAGCTCGACAGGGTTTAATGAAAAACTGTTTTTT | TRBJ1-4 | TRBD1 | few | TRBV11-3
CASVTIVRPNTEAFF | TGTGCCAGCGTAACTATCGTCCGGCCGAACACTGAAGCTTTCTTT | TRBJ1-1 | NA | NA | TRBV2
CASSIVLAGGGEQFF | TGTGCCAGTAGTATAGTGCTAGCGGGAGGCGGTGAGCAGTTCTTC | TRBJ2-1 | TRBD2 | few | TRBV19
CASSSGLRQAKVTDTQYF | TGCGCCAGCAGCTCGGGACTTCGCCAGGCCAAGGTCACAGATACGCAGTATTTT | TRBJ2-3 | NA | once | TRBV5-1
CASSRGQGAGEQYF | TGTGCCAGCAGCAGAGGACAGGGAGCGGGCGAGCAGTACTTC | TRBJ2-7 | TRBD1 | NA | TRBV7-6
CASSLLQGRWYEQYF | TGTGCCAGCTCACTTCTTCAGGGGCGGTGGTACGAGCAGTACTTC | TRBJ2-7 | NA | NA | TRBV18
CASSVRGGDPYNEQFF | TGTGCCAGCAGCGTCAGAGGGGGAGACCCTTACAATGAGCAGTTCTTC | TRBJ2-1 | NA | NA | TRBV9
CASSIGSGEQYF | TGTGCCAGTAGTATCGGGTCTGGCGAGCAGTACTTC | TRBJ2-7 | NA | NA | TRBV19
CASSYSTEVEFF | TGTGCCAGCAGTTACTCGACTGAGGTGGAGTTCTTC | TRBJ2-1 | NA | few | TRBV6-6
CASSPGLGAREQYF | TGCGCCAGCAGTCCGGGTTTGGGGGCAAGGGAGCAGTACTTC | TRBJ2-7 | NA | once | TRBV5-1
CASSHPGLAGGDQETQYF | TGTGCCAGCAGCCACCCGGGACTAGCGGGAGGCGACCAAGAGACCCAGTACTTC | TRBJ2-5 | TRBD2 | few | TRBV25-1